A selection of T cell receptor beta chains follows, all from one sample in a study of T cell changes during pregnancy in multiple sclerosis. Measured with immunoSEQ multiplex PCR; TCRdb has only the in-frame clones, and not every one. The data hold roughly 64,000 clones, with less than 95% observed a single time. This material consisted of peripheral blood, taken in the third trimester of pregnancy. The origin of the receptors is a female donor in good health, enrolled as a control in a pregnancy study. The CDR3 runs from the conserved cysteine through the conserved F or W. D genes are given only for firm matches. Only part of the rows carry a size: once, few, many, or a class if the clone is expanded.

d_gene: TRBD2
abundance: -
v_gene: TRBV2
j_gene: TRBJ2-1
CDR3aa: CASSGAGGPTEQFF
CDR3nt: TGTGCCAGCAGTGGGGCGGGGGGGCCCACTGAGCAGTTCTTC

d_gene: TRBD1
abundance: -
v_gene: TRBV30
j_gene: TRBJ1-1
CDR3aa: CAWTGGGGNTEAFF
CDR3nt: TGTGCCTGGACAGGGGGCGGAGGGAACACTGAAGCTTTCTTT

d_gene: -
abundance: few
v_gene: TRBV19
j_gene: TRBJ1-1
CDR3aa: CASSPRSEVRTEAFF
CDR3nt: TGTGCCAGTAGTCCGCGTTCGGAGGTGAGGACTGAAGCTTTCTTT

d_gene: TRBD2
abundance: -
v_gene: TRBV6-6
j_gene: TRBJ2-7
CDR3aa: CASSYSTSGSFSEQYF
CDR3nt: TGTGCCAGCAGTTACTCGACTAGCGGGAGCTTCAGCGAGCAGTACTTC

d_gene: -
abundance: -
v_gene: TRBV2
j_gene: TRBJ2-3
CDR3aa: CAIPSRGTPGQYF
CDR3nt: TGTGCCATCCCGTCAAGAGGGACTCCCGGGCAGTATTTT

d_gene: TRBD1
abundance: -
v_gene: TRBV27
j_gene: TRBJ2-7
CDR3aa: CASSHGTGGLWEQYF
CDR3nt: TGTGCCAGCAGTCACGGGACAGGGGGCCTTTGGGAGCAGTACTTC

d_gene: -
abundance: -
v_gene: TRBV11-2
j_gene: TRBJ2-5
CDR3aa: CASSLVAGKVETQYF
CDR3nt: TGTGCCAGCAGCTTAGTGGCGGGAAAGGTGGAGACCCAGTACTTC

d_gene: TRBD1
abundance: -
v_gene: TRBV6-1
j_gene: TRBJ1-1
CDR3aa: CAIHRGLNTEAFF
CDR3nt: TGTGCCATCCACAGGGGATTGAACACTGAAGCTTTCTTT

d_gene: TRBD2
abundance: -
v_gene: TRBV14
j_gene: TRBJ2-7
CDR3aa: CASSPGTSGTHEQYF
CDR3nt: TGTGCCAGCAGCCCCGGGACTAGCGGGACCCACGAGCAGTACTTC

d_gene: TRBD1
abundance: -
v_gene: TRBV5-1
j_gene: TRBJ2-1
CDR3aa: CASSLDRVDEQFF
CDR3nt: TGCGCCAGCAGCCTGGACAGGGTGGATGAGCAGTTCTTC

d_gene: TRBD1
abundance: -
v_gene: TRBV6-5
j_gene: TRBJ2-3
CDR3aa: CASSSGGRDTQYF
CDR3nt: TGTGCCAGCAGTTCAGGGGGTAGAGATACGCAGTATTTT

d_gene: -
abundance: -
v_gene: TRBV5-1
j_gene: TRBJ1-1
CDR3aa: CASSFVGIMNTEAFF
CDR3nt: TGCGCCAGCAGCTTTGTGGGCATCATGAACACTGAAGCTTTCTTT

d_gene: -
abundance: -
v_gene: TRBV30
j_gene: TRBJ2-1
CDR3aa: CAWSPSSYNEQFF
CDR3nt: TGTGCCTGGAGTCCGAGCTCCTACAATGAGCAGTTCTTC

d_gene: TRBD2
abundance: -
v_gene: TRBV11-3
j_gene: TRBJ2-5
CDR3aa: CASSLDGASGEGTQYF
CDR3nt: TGTGCCAGCAGCTTAGACGGGGCAAGCGGGGAGGGGACCCAGTACTTC

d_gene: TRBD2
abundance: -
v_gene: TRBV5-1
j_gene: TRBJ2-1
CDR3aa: CASSSSGSSYNEQFF
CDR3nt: TGCGCCAGCAGCTCCAGCGGGAGTTCCTACAATGAGCAGTTCTTC

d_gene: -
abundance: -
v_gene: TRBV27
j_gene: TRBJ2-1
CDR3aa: CASSLGPGEQFF
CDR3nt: TGTGCCAGCAGTTTAGGGCCGGGGGAGCAGTTCTTC

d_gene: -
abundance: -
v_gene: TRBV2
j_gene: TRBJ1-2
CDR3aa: CASTNRPGYTF
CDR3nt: TGTGCCAGCACCAACAGGCCCGGCTACACCTTC

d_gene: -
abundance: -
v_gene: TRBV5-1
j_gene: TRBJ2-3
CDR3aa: CASREGGTQYF
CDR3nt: TGCGCCAGCAGGGAGGGGGGGACGCAGTATTTT

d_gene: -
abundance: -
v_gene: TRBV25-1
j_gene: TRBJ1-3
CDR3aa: CASVDGGWTGNTIYF
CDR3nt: TGTGCCAGCGTGGATGGAGGGTGGACTGGAAACACCATATATTTT

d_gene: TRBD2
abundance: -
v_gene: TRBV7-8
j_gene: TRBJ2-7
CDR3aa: CASSLRRRGEVEQYF
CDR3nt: TGTGCCAGCAGCCTTAGGAGGCGGGGGGAGGTCGAGCAGTACTTC

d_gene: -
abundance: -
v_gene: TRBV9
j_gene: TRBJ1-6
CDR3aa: CASSVARDNSPLHF
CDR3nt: TGTGCCAGCAGCGTAGCCAGGGATAATTCACCCCTCCACTTT

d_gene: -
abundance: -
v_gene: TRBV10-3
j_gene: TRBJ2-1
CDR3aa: CATSVDSEHNEQFF
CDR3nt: TGTGCCACCTCGGTGGATAGCGAGCACAATGAGCAGTTCTTC

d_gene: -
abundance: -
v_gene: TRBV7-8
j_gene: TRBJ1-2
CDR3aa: CASSPGVGYTF
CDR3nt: TGTGCCAGCAGCCCGGGGGTGGGCTACACCTTC